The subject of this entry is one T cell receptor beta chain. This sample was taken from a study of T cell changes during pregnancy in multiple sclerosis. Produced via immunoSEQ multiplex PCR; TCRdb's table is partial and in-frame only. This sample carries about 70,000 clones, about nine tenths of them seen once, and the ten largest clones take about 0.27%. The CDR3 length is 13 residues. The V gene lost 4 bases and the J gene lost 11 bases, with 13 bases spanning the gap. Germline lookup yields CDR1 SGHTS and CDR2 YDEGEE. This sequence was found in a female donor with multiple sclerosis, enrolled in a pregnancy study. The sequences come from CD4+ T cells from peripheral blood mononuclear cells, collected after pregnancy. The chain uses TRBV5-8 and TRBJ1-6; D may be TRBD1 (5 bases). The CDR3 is CASSLGLRTPLHF. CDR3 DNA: TGTGCCAGCAGCCTGGGACTTCGAACACCCCTCCACTTT.